This is a list of T cell receptor beta chains from one sample in a study of blood T cell repertoires in COVID-19. Some clones are missing from TCRdb's copy, which holds only in-frame ones; the method was immunoSEQ multiplex PCR. This sample has 150,000 to 200,000 clones, with roughly 83% found just once. The sample comprised peripheral blood. The source of these receptors is a woman aged 40 to 50 with COVID-19, enrolled during active disease. Both conserved end residues are part of each CDR3. Fields, in order: D gene, J gene, clone size, V gene, CDR3 protein, CDR3 DNA. A D gene is named only where the DNA matches it firmly. Not every row has a clone size; where given, it reads once, few, many or a size class.

TRBD1 TRBJ1-2 few TRBV7-2 CASSLEGTGGAGYTF TGTGCCAGCAGCTTAGAAGGGACAGGGGGCGCCGGCTACACCTTC
. TRBJ2-3 . TRBV7-7 CASSLSSDSTDTQYF TGTGCCAGCAGCTTATCCTCCGACTCCACAGATACGCAGTATTTT
. TRBJ1-1 once TRBV10-2 CASSDWQGMGYTEAFF TGCGCCAGCAGTGATTGGCAGGGGATGGGGTACACTGAAGCTTTCTTT
. TRBJ1-1 . TRBV10-3 CAITKSGGTEAFF TGTGCCATCACCAAGAGCGGTGGCACTGAAGCTTTCTTT
. TRBJ1-3 . TRBV5-1 CASSLSGVDGTSGNTIYF TGCGCCAGCAGCTTGTCCGGGGTCGACGGAACCTCTGGAAACACCATATATTTT
. TRBJ1-1 . TRBV7-9 CASTLLGDTEAFF TGTGCCAGCACGCTGCTAGGGGACACTGAAGCTTTCTTT
. TRBJ1-5 . TRBV24-1 CATSGAGVNQPQHF TGTGCCACCAGTGGGGCAGGGGTTAATCAGCCCCAGCATTTT
TRBD2 TRBJ2-2 . TRBV18 CASSPLTSGRRTGELFF TGTGCCAGCTCACCACTAACTAGCGGGAGGAGAACCGGGGAGCTGTTTTTT
. TRBJ2-1 . TRBV6-5 CASSKETGVGNEQFF TGTGCCAGCAGTAAGGAAACGGGAGTGGGGAATGAGCAGTTCTTC
. TRBJ2-7 . TRBV9 CASSPGWYEQYF TGTGCCAGCAGCCCCGGTTGGTACGAGCAGTACTTC
. TRBJ2-3 . TRBV6-2/TRBV6-3 CASSSPGEATQYF TGTGCCAGCAGTTCCCCGGGGGAGGCTACGCAGTATTTT
TRBD1 TRBJ2-7 . TRBV3-1/TRBV3-2 CASSQDYPGQGAGGQYF TGTGCCAGCAGCCAAGATTATCCGGGACAGGGGGCAGGGGGGCAGTACTTC
. TRBJ1-4 once TRBV27 CASSPLRATEKLFF TGTGCCAGCAGTCCTTTGAGGGCTACTGAAAAACTGTTTTTT
. TRBJ1-5 . TRBV5-1 CASSLGDTNQPQHF TGCGCCAGCAGCTTGGGGGACACTAATCAGCCCCAGCATTTT
. TRBJ2-7 . TRBV5-1 CASSPRGMTYEQYF TGCGCCAGCAGCCCTAGGGGTATGACCTACGAGCAGTACTTC
. TRBJ1-2 . TRBV5-5 CASSLVGQRGYTF TGTGCCAGCAGCTTGGTAGGCCAGCGGGGCTACACCTTC
. TRBJ1-3 few TRBV4-2 CASSQVGAGDSGNTIYF TGTGCCAGCAGCCAAGTCGGCGCGGGGGACTCTGGAAACACCATATATTTT
. TRBJ1-5 . TRBV18 CASSPAGNQPQHF TGTGCCAGCTCACCAGCGGGGAATCAGCCCCAGCATTTT
TRBD2 TRBJ2-1 once TRBV5-1 CASSLELAGAREQFF TGCGCCAGCAGCTTGGAGCTAGCGGGGGCTCGTGAGCAGTTCTTC
TRBD1 TRBJ1-2 . TRBV12-3/TRBV12-4 CASSGTDGYTF TGTGCCAGCAGTGGGACAGATGGCTACACCTTC
. TRBJ1-6 . TRBV7-2 CASSLDGYSYNSPLHF TGTGCCAGCAGCCTCGACGGGTACTCCTATAATTCACCCCTCCACTTT
TRBD2 TRBJ2-1 . TRBV14 CASSSDSGLAGQKVFF TGTGCCAGCAGCTCAGATTCGGGACTAGCGGGGCAAAAGGTCTTCTTC
. TRBJ2-3 . TRBV9 CASSVATVGESTQYF TGTGCCAGCAGCGTAGCTACAGTCGGCGAGAGTACGCAGTATTTT
TRBD2 TRBJ2-2 . TRBV27 CASSPPGLGLSGELFF TGTGCCAGCAGTCCTCCGGGACTAGGCCTGTCCGGGGAGCTGTTTTTT
TRBD2 TRBJ2-5 . TRBV20-1 CSASRGLAGVRETQYF TGCAGTGCTAGTCGGGGGCTAGCGGGAGTACGAGAGACCCAGTACTTC
TRBD2 TRBJ2-1 . TRBV7-2 CASSQTSGAYNEQFF TGTGCCAGCAGCCAGACTAGCGGGGCCTACAATGAGCAGTTCTTC
. TRBJ2-1 . TRBV10-3 CAISEPRGEQFF TGTGCCATCAGTGAGCCAAGGGGTGAGCAGTTCTTC
. TRBJ2-5 . TRBV7-3 CASNDGGASETQYF TGTGCCAGCAATGATGGGGGGGCCTCGGAGACCCAGTACTTC
. TRBJ1-5 . TRBV27 CASSRQALNSNQPQHF TGTGCCAGCAGTAGGCAGGCTTTGAATAGCAATCAGCCCCAGCATTTT
TRBD2 TRBJ2-3 . TRBV19 CASSRLAGESDTQYF TGTGCCAGTAGCAGACTAGCGGGAGAGTCAGATACGCAGTATTTT
TRBD1 TRBJ2-5 . TRBV18 CASSPQGASQETQYF TGTGCCAGCTCACCACAGGGGGCGAGTCAAGAGACCCAGTACTTC